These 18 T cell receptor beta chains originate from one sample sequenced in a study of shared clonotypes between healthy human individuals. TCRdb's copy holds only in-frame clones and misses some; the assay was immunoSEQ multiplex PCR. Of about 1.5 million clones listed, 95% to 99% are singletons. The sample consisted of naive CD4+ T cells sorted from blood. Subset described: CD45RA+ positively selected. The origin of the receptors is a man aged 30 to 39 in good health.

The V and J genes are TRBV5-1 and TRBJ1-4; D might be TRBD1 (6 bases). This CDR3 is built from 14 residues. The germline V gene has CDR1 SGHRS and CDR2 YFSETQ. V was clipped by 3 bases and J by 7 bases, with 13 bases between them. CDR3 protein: CASSSGQIIEKLFF. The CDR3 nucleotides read TGCGCCAGCAGCTCCGGACAGATAATTGAAAAACTGTTTTTT.

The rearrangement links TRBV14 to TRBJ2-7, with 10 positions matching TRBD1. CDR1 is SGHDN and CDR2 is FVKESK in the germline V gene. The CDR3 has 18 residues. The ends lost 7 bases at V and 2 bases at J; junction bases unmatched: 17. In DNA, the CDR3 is TGTGCCAGCACCCTGCCCCGGGACAGGGGATCGGTAACCTACGAGCAGTACTTC. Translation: CASTLPRDRGSVTYEQYF.

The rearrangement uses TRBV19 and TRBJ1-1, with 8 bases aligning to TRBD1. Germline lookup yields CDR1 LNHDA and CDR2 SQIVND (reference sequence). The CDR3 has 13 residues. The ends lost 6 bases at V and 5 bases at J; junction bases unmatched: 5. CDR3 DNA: TGTGCCAGTAGCGACAGGGGACTAACTGAAGCTTTCTTT. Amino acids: CASSDRGLTEAFF.

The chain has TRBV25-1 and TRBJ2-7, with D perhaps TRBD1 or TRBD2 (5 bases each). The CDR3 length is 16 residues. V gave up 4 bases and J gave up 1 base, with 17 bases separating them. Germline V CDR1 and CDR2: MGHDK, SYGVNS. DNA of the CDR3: TGTGCCAGCAGTGGAGTGACTAAGGGGATATCCTACGAGCAGTACTTC. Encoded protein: CASSGVTKGISYEQYF.

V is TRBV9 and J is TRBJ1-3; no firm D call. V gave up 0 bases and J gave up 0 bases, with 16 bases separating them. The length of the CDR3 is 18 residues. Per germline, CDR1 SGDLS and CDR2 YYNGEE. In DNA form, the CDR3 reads TGTGCCAGCAGCGTAGCACCCCAGGCCCCCCACTCTGGAAACACCATATATTTT. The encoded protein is CASSVAPQAPHSGNTIYF.

In DNA, the CDR3 is TGTGCCAGTAGTCCCAGGGACGGGCAGCCCCAGCATTTT. Translated: CASSPRDGQPQHF. The J gene is TRBJ1-5, the V gene TRBV19; TRBD1 is a possible D gene (5 bases). V dropped 5 bases and J dropped 7 bases, with 12 bases sitting between them. The CDR3 totals 13 residues. Germline values: CDR1 LNHDA, CDR2 SQIVND (reference sequence).

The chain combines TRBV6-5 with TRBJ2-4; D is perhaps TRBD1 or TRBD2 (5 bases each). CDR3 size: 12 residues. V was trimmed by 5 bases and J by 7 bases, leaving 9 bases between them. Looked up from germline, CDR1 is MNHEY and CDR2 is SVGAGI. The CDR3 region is CASSPGANIQYF. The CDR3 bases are TGTGCCAGCAGTCCCGGGGCTAACATTCAGTACTTC.

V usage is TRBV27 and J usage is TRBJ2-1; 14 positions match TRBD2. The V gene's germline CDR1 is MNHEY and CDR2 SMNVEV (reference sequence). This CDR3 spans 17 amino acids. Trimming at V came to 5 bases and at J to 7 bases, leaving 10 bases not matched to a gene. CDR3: CASSTPTGTSGSNEQFF. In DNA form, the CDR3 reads TGTGCCAGCAGTACACCTACCGGGACTAGCGGGAGTAATGAGCAGTTCTTC.

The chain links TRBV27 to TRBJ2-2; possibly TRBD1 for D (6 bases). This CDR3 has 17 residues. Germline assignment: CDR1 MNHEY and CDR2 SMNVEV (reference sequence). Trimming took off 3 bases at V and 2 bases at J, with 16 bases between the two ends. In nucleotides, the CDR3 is TGTGCCAGCAGTTTGGTGGGGGCGCTCCTTAACACCGGGGAGCTGTTTTTT. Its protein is CASSLVGALLNTGELFF.

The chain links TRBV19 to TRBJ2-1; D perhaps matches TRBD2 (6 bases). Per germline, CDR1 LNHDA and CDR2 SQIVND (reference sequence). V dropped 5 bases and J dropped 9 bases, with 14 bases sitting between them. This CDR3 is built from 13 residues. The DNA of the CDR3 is TGTGCCAGTAGTCTCCCAGCGGGTGGTGAGCAGTTCTTC. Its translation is CASSLPAGGEQFF.

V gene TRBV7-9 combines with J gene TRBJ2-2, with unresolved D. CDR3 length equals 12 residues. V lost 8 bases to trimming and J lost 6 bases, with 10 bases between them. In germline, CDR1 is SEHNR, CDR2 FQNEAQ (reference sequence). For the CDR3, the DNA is TGTGCCAGCGATCGTGGGCCCGGGGAGCTGTTTTTT. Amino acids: CASDRGPGELFF.

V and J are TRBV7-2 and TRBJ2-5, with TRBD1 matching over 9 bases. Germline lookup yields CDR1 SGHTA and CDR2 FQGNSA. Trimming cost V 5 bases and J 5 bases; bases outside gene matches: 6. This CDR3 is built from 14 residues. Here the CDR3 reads CASSAWTGAETQYF. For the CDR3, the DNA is TGTGCCAGCAGCGCCTGGACAGGGGCCGAGACCCAGTACTTC.

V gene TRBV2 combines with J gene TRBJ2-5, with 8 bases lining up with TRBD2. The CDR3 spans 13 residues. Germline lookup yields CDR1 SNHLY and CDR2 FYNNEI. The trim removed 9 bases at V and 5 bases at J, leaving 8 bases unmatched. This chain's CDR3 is CARKRELMETQYF. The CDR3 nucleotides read TGTGCCAGGAAGCGGGAGTTGATGGAGACCCAGTACTTC.

The CDR3 sequence is CASSGDRGLGEKLFF. CDR3 DNA sequence: TGTGCCAGCAGCGGGGACAGGGGGCTTGGTGAAAAACTGTTTTTT. This sequence joins TRBV5-4 and TRBJ1-4; 12 positions agree with TRBD1. Per the germline V gene, CDR1 is SGHNT and CDR2 is YYREEE (reference sequence). V shed 4 bases, J shed 7 bases, and the junction held 5 bases outside the gene matches. This CDR3 is 15 amino acids long.

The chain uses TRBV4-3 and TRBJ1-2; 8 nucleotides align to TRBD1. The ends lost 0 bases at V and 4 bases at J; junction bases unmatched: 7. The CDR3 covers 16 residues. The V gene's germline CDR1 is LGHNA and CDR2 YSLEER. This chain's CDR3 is CASSQDPRGRGYGYTF. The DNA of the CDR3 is TGCGCCAGCAGCCAAGACCCCAGGGGGCGAGGCTATGGCTACACCTTC.

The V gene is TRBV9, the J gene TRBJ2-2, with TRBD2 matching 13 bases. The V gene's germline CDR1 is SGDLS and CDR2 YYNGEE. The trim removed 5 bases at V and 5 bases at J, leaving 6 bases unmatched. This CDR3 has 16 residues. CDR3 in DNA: TGTGCCAGCAGGAGTCCGGGACTAGCGGGAACCGGGGAGCTGTTTTTT. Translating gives CASRSPGLAGTGELFF.

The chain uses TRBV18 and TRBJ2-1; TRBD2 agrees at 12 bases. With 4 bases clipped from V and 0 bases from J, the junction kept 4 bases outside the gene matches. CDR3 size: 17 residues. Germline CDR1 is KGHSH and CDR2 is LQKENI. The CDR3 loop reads CASSLRTSGVSYNEQFF. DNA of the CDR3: TGTGCCAGCTCACTCCGGACTAGCGGGGTCTCCTACAATGAGCAGTTCTTC.

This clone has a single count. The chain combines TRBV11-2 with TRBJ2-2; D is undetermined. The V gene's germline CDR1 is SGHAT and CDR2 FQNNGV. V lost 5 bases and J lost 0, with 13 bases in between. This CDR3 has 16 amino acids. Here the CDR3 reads CASSLGRSANTGELFF. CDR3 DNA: TGTGCCAGCAGCCTAGGGCGTTCCGCGAACACCGGGGAGCTGTTTTTT.